This TCR beta chain was sequenced during a study of blood T cell repertoires in COVID-19. Turning to the study itself: Samples of COVID-19 (acute and convalescent) were obtained from the United States, Italy and Spain.

Assay used: immunoSEQ multiplex PCR; TCRdb lists only in-frame clones, some missing. The sample holds 90,000 to 150,000 clones, about four fifths seen once. J gave up 6 bases and V 7 bases, and 3 bases lay outside the gene matches. Germline values: CDR1 LGHNA, CDR2 YSLEER. The CDR3 is 13 amino acids. The sample was peripheral blood. This TCR derives from a woman at least 80 years old with acute or convalescent COVID-19. This chain connects TRBV4-3 to TRBJ1-4, with 9 positions matching TRBD1. CDR3 sequence: CASNRDRDEKLFF. The CDR3 bases are TGCGCCAGCAACAGGGACAGGGATGAAAAACTGTTTTTT.